The clone carrying this T cell receptor (beta chain) showed up many times. The antigen is undetermined. The data were taken from a study of T cells in Graves' hyperthyroidism and ophthalmopathy. At the level of the study: At the time of initial diagnosis and before any treatment, peripheral blood was collected.

The blood was taken when hyperthyroidism was first diagnosed, before any ophthalmopathy symptoms showed up. Findings and caveats of the study: Most clonotypes expanded in the thyroid (above 0.001) were also present in blood. Ophthalmopathy, as predicted by the model, came a median around 6.7 months after the prediction.

Amplification of TCR beta CDR3 regions used RNA as the template. Using the HTBI primer set, a first-round RT-PCR was run on the TCR CDR3. TCRdb re-called the multiplex PCR reads with MiXCR, one entry per CDR3 protein. The sample has approximately 400,000 distinct CDR3 sequences, about 13% seen once. The sequence derives from a man younger than 40 with Graves' hyperthyroidism that later progressed to Graves' ophthalmopathy. Sequenced sample: blood.

The CDR3 bases are TGCAGTGCTAGAGATCACCTGACCATAGAGCAGTTCTTC. Encoded protein: CSARDHLTIEQFF. The chain carries TRBV20-1 and TRBJ2-1, with D hard to call. CDR1 is DFQATT and CDR2 is SNEGSKA in the germline V gene (reference sequence). The V and J ends lost 0 bases and 10 bases respectively, with 13 bases between them. The CDR3 runs 13 residues.